Below, 20 T cell receptor beta chains from the same sample are listed, as sequenced in a study of blood T cell repertoires in COVID-19. Measured with immunoSEQ multiplex PCR; TCRdb has only the in-frame clones, and not every one. The table records about 200,000 clones, about 86% of them present only once. The sequenced sample consisted of peripheral blood. The receptors stem from a woman between 50 and 59 years old with COVID-19, enrolled during active disease.

This clone turned up a few times. The V and J genes are TRBV5-5 and TRBJ1-6, with 7 positions matching TRBD1. This CDR3 region has 17 residues. Germline values: CDR1 SGHKS, CDR2 YYEKEE (reference sequence). The ends lost 4 bases at V and 5 bases at J; junction bases unmatched: 12. The CDR3 loop reads CASSTSRGRGDNSPLHF. The CDR3 nucleotides are TGTGCCAGCAGCACCTCTCGAGGCAGGGGGGATAATTCACCCCTCCACTTT. The whole variable domain, filled in from reference TRBV5-5 and TRBJ1-6, reads DAGVTQSPTHLIKTRGQQVTLRCSPISGHKSVSWYQQVLGQGPQFIFQYYEKEERGRGNFPDRFSARQFPNYSSELNVNALLLGDSALYLCASSTSRGRGDNSPLHFGNGTRLTVT.

The chain couples TRBV7-2 to TRBJ2-3; the match to TRBD2 covers 10 bases. Germline assignment: CDR1 SGHTA and CDR2 FQGNSA. V trimming: 3 bases; J trimming: 6 bases; junction bases outside the gene matches: 15. CDR3 size: 18 residues. For the CDR3, the DNA is TGTGCCAGCAGCTTCTTACTAGCGGGGAGGCTCTCGCACGATACGCAGTATTTT. Translation: CASSFLLAGRLSHDTQYF.

The chain combines TRBV19 with TRBJ1-1; 8 nucleotides match TRBD1. V gave up 10 bases and J gave up 3 bases; unmatched junction bases: 7. Germline V gene sequence: CDR1 LNHDA, CDR2 SQIVND (reference sequence). The CDR3 is made up of 13 amino acids. This CDR3 is CAIGQGLDTEAFF. CDR3 nucleotides: TGTGCCATTGGACAGGGTCTAGACACTGAAGCTTTCTTT. The variable domain in full, completed from reference TRBV19 and TRBJ1-1, reads DGGITQSPKYLFRKEGQNVTLSCEQNLNHDAMYWYRQDPGQGLRLIYYSQIVNDFQKGDIAEGYSVSREKKESFPLTVTSAQKNPTAFYLCAIGQGLDTEAFFGQGTRLTVV.

The chain employs TRBV29-1 and TRBJ1-2; possibly TRBD1 for D (6 bases). Germline V gene sequence: CDR1 SQVTM, CDR2 ANQGSEA. The V end was cut by 4 bases, the J end by 1 base, with 16 bases between. This CDR3 has 15 residues. For the CDR3, the DNA is TGCAGCGTTGGGACAGCCTCCTCCCATAACTATGGCTACACCTTC. It specifies CSVGTASSHNYGYTF.

V usage is TRBV30 and J usage is TRBJ1-2, with D perhaps matching TRBD1 (6 bases). V lost 5 bases to trimming and J lost 7 bases, with 23 bases between them. The CDR3 length is 15 residues. From germline, CDR1 is GTSNPN and CDR2 SVGIG (reference sequence). CDR3 protein: CAWDQAGGGIGGYTF. The CDR3 nucleotides read TGTGCCTGGGACCAAGCCGGGGGGGGCATAGGTGGCTACACCTTC. The full variable domain, its missing parts supplied by reference TRBV30 and TRBJ1-2, is SQTIHQWPATLVQPVGSPLSLECTVEGTSNPNLYWYRQAAGRGLQLLFYSVGIGQISSEVPQNLSASRPQDRQFILSSKKLLLSDSGFYLCAWDQAGGGIGGYTFGSGTRLTVV.

The V gene is TRBV7-9, the J gene TRBJ2-4; TRBD2 is a possible D gene (6 bases). Per germline, CDR1 SEHNR and CDR2 FQNEAQ (reference sequence). The length of the CDR3 is 16 residues. V was shortened by 5 bases and J by 0 bases, with 14 bases between the two germline ends. This CDR3 is CASSPGTDLAKNIQYF. The CDR3 DNA reads as TGTGCCAGCAGCCCGGGGACTGACTTAGCCAAAAACATTCAGTACTTC.

V gene TRBV14 combines with J gene TRBJ1-3; D gene uncertain. Trimming cost V 1 base and J 8 bases, with 9 bases left between them. CDR1 is SGHDN and CDR2 is FVKESK in the germline V gene. This CDR3 has 13 residues. CDR3: CASSQAARDTIYF. The CDR3 coding sequence is TGTGCCAGCAGCCAAGCCGCTAGAGACACCATATATTTT.

This clone was seen only once. The DNA of the CDR3 is TGTGCCAGCAGCCCGCCGGGGGACATTCAGTACTTC. It yields the protein CASSPPGDIQYF. The chain joins TRBV11-3 to TRBJ2-4, with a weak D call TRBD2 (6 bases). There are 12 residues in the CDR3. Trimming shortened V by 5 bases and J by 8 bases, and 10 bases separated the two germline ends. CDR1 is SGHNT and CDR2 is YENEEA in the germline V gene.

Note on this clone: Its ends do not fully match the called genes, so a read error is possible. This rearrangement joins TRBV5-1 to TRBJ1-2; possible D gene TRBD1, 5 bases. CDR3 size: 14 residues. CDR1 and CDR2 from the germline V gene are SGHRS and YFSETQ. The CDR3 coding sequence is TGCGCCAGCAGCTTGGTTGGGACTAAGTATGGCTACACCTTC. Protein: CASSLVGTKYGYTF.

The chain combines TRBV19 with TRBJ1-3; D is undetermined. Germline CDR1 and CDR2: LNHDA and SQIVND (reference sequence). This CDR3 has 15 residues. V lost 5 bases to trimming and J lost 0 bases, with 11 bases between them. CDR3 loop: CASSPPGSSGNTIYF. The CDR3 coding sequence is TGTGCCAGTAGTCCTCCGGGATCCTCTGGAAACACCATATATTTT.

V usage is TRBV3-1 (or the pseudogene TRBV3-2) and J usage is TRBJ2-6, with TRBD1 as a possible D gene (5 bases). The CDR3 is made up of 15 amino acids. Deletions cut 6 bases from V and 1 base from J, with 10 bases between. CDR1 and CDR2 from the germline V gene are LGHDT and YNNKEL (reference sequence). In DNA form, the CDR3 reads TGTGCCAGCAGGCAGGGATTTTCTGGGGCCAACGTCCTGACTTTC. Translating it yields CASRQGFSGANVLTF.

The genes are TRBV11-2 and TRBJ1-2; tentative D call: TRBD1 (6 bases). Germline loops: CDR1 SGHAT, CDR2 FQNNGV. CDR3 size: 14 residues. The germline V and J ends were trimmed by 5 bases and 8 bases, with 18 bases remaining between them. CDR3 amino acids: CASSPLGAGGGYTF. DNA for the CDR3: TGTGCCAGCAGCCCCTTGGGGGCGGGGGGAGGCTACACCTTC.

The chain joins TRBV11-3 to TRBJ2-1; 8 bases are shared with TRBD2. V was clipped by 0 bases and J by 5 bases; unmatched bases: 6. This CDR3 has 16 amino acids. Germline values: CDR1 SGHNT, CDR2 YENEEA. The CDR3 nucleotides are TGTGCCAGCAGCTTAGAATTGGGACTAGAGAACAATGAGCAGTTCTTC. Protein product: CASSLELGLENNEQFF.

The J gene is TRBJ1-5, the V gene TRBV19; 9 positions agree with TRBD1. V lost 7 bases to trimming and J lost 5 bases; unmatched junction nucleotides: 9. Germline V gene sequence: CDR1 LNHDA, CDR2 SQIVND (reference sequence). This CDR3 comprises 15 residues. Written as DNA, the CDR3 is TGTGCCAGTACTCTAGGGACAGGGAACTATCAGCCCCAGCATTTT. It yields the protein CASTLGTGNYQPQHF.

The V gene is TRBV10-1, the J gene TRBJ1-1; tentative D call: TRBD1 (6 bases). The germline V and J ends were trimmed by 3 bases and 5 bases, with 13 bases remaining between them. This CDR3 spans 14 amino acids. CDR1 WNHNN and CDR2 SYGVQD come from the germline V gene (reference sequence). CDR3 sequence (DNA): TGCGCCAGCAGTGAAAACAGGGAGGGAACTGAAGCTTTCTTT. Its translation: CASSENREGTEAFF.

V is TRBV5-5 and J is TRBJ2-3; 9 bases agree with TRBD1. With V trimmed by 6 bases and J by 4 bases, 15 bases remained unmatched. Germline V gene data show CDR1 as SGHKS and CDR2 as YYEKEE (reference sequence). The CDR3 loop spans 17 amino acids. The CDR3 here is CASNDPTGTGRPDTQYF. The CDR3 DNA reads TGTGCCAGCAACGATCCGACCGGGACAGGGAGGCCAGATACGCAGTATTTT.

The chain has TRBV4-3 and TRBJ2-7, with D tentatively TRBD1 (6 bases). The ends were cut back, 4 bases at V and 0 bases at J, with 10 bases in the middle. This CDR3 has 14 amino acids. Germline V gene data show CDR1 as LGHNA and CDR2 as YSLEER. The CDR3, as DNA: TGCGCCAGCAGCCGCGTGGGGGCCTCCTACGAGCAGTACTTC. This gives the protein CASSRVGASYEQYF.

This clone was seen a handful of times. The chain is built from TRBV6-5 and TRBJ1-2; D might be TRBD1 (5 bases). CDR1 MNHEY and CDR2 SVGAGI come from the germline V gene. The CDR3 length is 13 residues. V shed 2 bases and J shed 7 bases, with 11 bases lying between them. The CDR3 loop reads CASSYGGEIGYTF. The CDR3 DNA follows: TGTGCCAGCAGTTACGGAGGGGAGATTGGCTACACCTTC.

The rearrangement uses TRBV19 and TRBJ2-5; TRBD1 aligns across 11 bases. This CDR3 is built from 16 residues. Germline assignment: CDR1 LNHDA and CDR2 SQIVND (reference sequence). The junction had 3 bases not matched to a gene; V was cut back by 1 base and J by 2 bases. The CDR3 region is CASSIAGTGGQETQYF. The CDR3 nucleotides are TGTGCCAGTAGTATAGCCGGGACAGGGGGACAAGAGACCCAGTACTTC.

The chain couples TRBV28 to TRBJ2-7; 7 bases align to TRBD2. This CDR3 has 16 amino acids. After removal of 3 bases from V and 6 bases from J, the junction contained 14 bases not matched to a gene. The germline CDR1 and CDR2 sequences are MDHEN and SYDVKM. CDR3 region: CASSFPAPVRGGEQYF. The CDR3 nucleotides read TGTGCCAGCAGTTTCCCTGCCCCCGTCCGCGGGGGCGAGCAGTACTTC.